One sample yielded the 2 T cell receptor beta chains listed below, sequenced in a study of PD-1 blockade in mismatch repair-deficient tumors. Assay: immunoSEQ multiplex PCR; the TCRdb copy retains only in-frame clones and omits some. The repertoire includes approximately 110,000 clones, 65% to 80% of them detected once, and about 4.5% sits in the top ten. The starting material was peripheral blood, obtained 60 weeks after starting pembrolizumab. Receptors originate from an adult with mismatch repair-deficient cancer.

This clone occurred once. The chain uses TRBV27 and TRBJ2-1; 12 nucleotides match TRBD2. CDR3 length: 18 residues. The germline V gene encodes CDR1 MNHEY and CDR2 SMNVEV (reference sequence). V lost 6 bases and J lost 3; bases outside the gene matches: 12. CDR3 nucleotide sequence: TGTGCCAGCAGCCTGACTAGCGGGAGACTATCTGGCTACAATGAGCAGTTCTTC. Encoded protein: CASSLTSGRLSGYNEQFF.

The chain links TRBV18 to TRBJ1-5; D is ambiguous. Deletions cut 6 bases from V and 4 bases from J, with 7 bases between. Germline V gene data show CDR1 as KGHSH and CDR2 as LQKENI. The CDR3 runs 12 residues. The CDR3 DNA follows: TGTGCCAGCTCGACGGTGAATCAGCCCCAGCATTTT. Protein sequence: CASSTVNQPQHF.